The rows below give T cell receptor beta chains drawn from one sample of a study of T cells after yellow fever vaccination. Each CDR3 protein is one row after TCRdb ran MiXCR on the 5' RACE reads. The sample holds 150,000 to 200,000 distinct CDR3 sequences; around 8.5% are singletons and the top ten take approximately 35%. The specimen was CD8+ T cells sorted from PBMCs, collected 45 days after the yellow fever booster vaccination. These TCRs come from a man between 18 and 35 years old who received the YFV17D yellow fever vaccine. Each CDR3 is given with its conserved first and last residue. Each record gives: clone size, J gene, V gene, D gene, CDR3 DNA, CDR3 protein. A D gene is named only where the DNA matches it firmly. A row's size may be missing; if present it is once, few, many or a size class.

few | TRBJ2-7 | TRBV3-1 | TRBD1 | TGTGCCAGCAGCCAAACTTGGACAGGGGGCCCCTACGAGCAGTACTTC | CASSQTWTGGPYEQYF
many | TRBJ2-1 | TRBV6-4 | NA | TGTGCCAGAAACCATGAATCAGGGGAGATCTACAATGAGCAGTTCTTC | CARNHESGEIYNEQFF
few | TRBJ1-5 | TRBV27 | NA | TGTGCCAGCAGTCACATAAGCAATCAGCCCCAGCATTTT | CASSHISNQPQHF
NA | TRBJ2-2 | TRBV29-1 | TRBD2 | TGCAGCGGCCAGACTAGCGGGGGGGGTACCGGGGAGCTGTTTTTT | CSGQTSGGGTGELFF
many | TRBJ2-5 | TRBV10-3 | NA | TGTGCCATCAGTGAGTCTCTGCTGGAGACCCAGTACTTC | CAISESLLETQYF
many | TRBJ2-5 | TRBV9 | TRBD2 | TGTGCCAGCAGCGTAGGGACTAGCGATAAAGAGACCCAGTACTTC | CASSVGTSDKETQYF
few | TRBJ2-2 | TRBV3-2 | NA | TGTGCCAGCAGCCGCCCCCGGGGCTGGAACACCGGGGAGCTGTTTTTT | CASSRPRGWNTGELFF
few | TRBJ1-4 | TRBV4-1 | TRBD1 | TGCGCCAGCAGCCATAGACAGGTTCGGGACAGGGAAAAACTGTTTTTT | CASSHRQVRDREKLFF
NA | TRBJ2-2 | TRBV12-5 | NA | TGTGCTAGTGGTCCCGGTACCGGGGAGCTGTTTTTT | CASGPGTGELFF
NA | TRBJ1-1 | TRBV5-1 | TRBD1 | TGCGCCAGCAGCTTGGCTGTGGACAGGGGAAATGCTTTCTTT | CASSLAVDRGNAFF
NA | TRBJ1-1 | TRBV7-9 | NA | TGTGCCAGCACCTCAAGGGGGTACGGGAACACTGAAGCTTTCTTT | CASTSRGYGNTEAFF
NA | TRBJ1-1 | TRBV4-1 | NA | TGCGCCAGCAGCCAGACGATGGGGAACACTGAAGCTTTCTTT | CASSQTMGNTEAFF
many | TRBJ1-5 | TRBV4-1 | NA | TGCGCCAGCAGACGGGAGGGGACCAATCAGCCCCAGCATTTT | CASRREGTNQPQHF
NA | TRBJ2-1 | TRBV29-1 | NA | TGCAGCGTTGAAAAGGGGGCAGCTAGCGGGAATGAGCAGTTCTTC | CSVEKGAASGNEQFF
few | TRBJ2-2 | TRBV25-1 | NA | TGTGCCAGCAGTGAAAAACAGGAGATCACCGGGGAGCTGTTTTTT | CASSEKQEITGELFF
few | TRBJ1-2 | TRBV9 | NA | TGTGCCAGCAGCGTGGGCGCGGCCTATGGCTACACCTTC | CASSVGAAYGYTF
few | TRBJ1-2 | TRBV4-1 | TRBD1 | TGCGCCAGCAGCCCAGGGAGGGAAGGGACAGGCTATGGCTACACCTTC | CASSPGREGTGYGYTF